Below, 28 T cell receptor beta chains from the same sample are listed, as sequenced in a study of response to subunit inactivated influenza vaccine. MiXCR, run by TCRdb on the RT-PCR reads, gives a single entry per CDR3 protein. Seen here are more than 400,000 distinct CDR3 sequences, roughly 7.6% observed once, and the top ten hold 13%. This material consisted of PBMCs from blood, taken approximately 25 months after vaccination. The receptors shown here come from a man in his fifties or sixties who received an inactivated influenza vaccine.

This clonotype was counted only a few times. The CDR3: CACRGDTRTTLYGYTF. In DNA form, the CDR3 reads TGTGCCTGCCGGGGGGACACCCGAACAACTCTCTATGGCTACACCTTC. J is TRBJ1-2 and V is TRBV30; tentative D call: TRBD1 (6 bases). Trimming took off 6 bases at V and 4 bases at J, with 24 bases between the two ends. The CDR3 loop spans 16 amino acids. From germline, CDR1 is GTSNPN and CDR2 SVGIG (reference sequence).

This clonotype was seen ten or more times. V gene TRBV9 combines with J gene TRBJ1-1, with D possibly being TRBD1 (5 bases). The CDR3 covers 13 residues. Deletions cut 3 bases from V and 5 bases from J, with 11 bases between. Germline CDR1 and CDR2: SGDLS and YYNGEE. CDR3 nucleotides: TGTGCCAGCAGCGGCGGGGGTAGAACTGAAGCTTTCTTT. The encoded protein is CASSGGGRTEAFF.

There are a few counts of this clonotype. V and J are TRBV12-3 or TRBV12-4 and TRBJ2-3, with 8 bases that match TRBD2. The CDR3 has 15 amino acids. V dropped 6 bases and J dropped 8; count of bases not matched to a gene: 13. The CDR3 reads CASSSDRAGGGTQYF. The CDR3 coding sequence is TGTGCCAGCAGCTCTGACCGCGCGGGGGGTGGTACGCAGTATTTT.

This clonotype was detected only a few times. CDR3 sequence (DNA): TGCGCCAGCAGCTCATCCCCCAGGGAGTTGGATACGCAGTATTTT. It translates to CASSSSPRELDTQYF. This chain joins TRBV5-1 and TRBJ2-3; D possibly matches TRBD1 or TRBD2 (5 bases each). The V and J ends lost 3 bases and 6 bases respectively, with 17 bases between them. Germline assignment: CDR1 SGHRS and CDR2 YFSETQ. The CDR3 sequence is 15 residues long.

Many counts were recorded for this clonotype. The chain recombines TRBV4-1 with TRBJ1-5; TRBD1 agrees at 8 bases. The CDR3 runs to 15 residues. Trimming at V came to 3 bases and at J to 1 base, leaving 2 bases not matched to a gene. Germline V CDR1 and CDR2: MGHRA, YSYEKL. The CDR3 here is CASSHGQGSNQPQHF. CDR3 DNA sequence: TGCGCCAGCAGCCACGGACAGGGAAGCAATCAGCCCCAGCATTTT.

This clonotype showed up just a few times. The chain employs TRBV28 and TRBJ2-5; D unresolved. Germline V gene data show CDR1 as MDHEN and CDR2 as SYDVKM. CDR3 length: 17 residues. The ends were cut back, 3 bases at V and 4 bases at J, with 21 bases in the middle. CDR3 protein: CASSLFLGPTSGETQYF. The CDR3 DNA reads TGTGCCAGCAGTTTGTTTTTGGGTCCAACCTCGGGAGAGACCCAGTACTTC.

This chain links TRBV7-2 with TRBJ2-1; 8 nucleotides line up with TRBD1. V lost 4 bases to trimming and J lost 4 bases; unmatched junction nucleotides: 9. The CDR3 sequence is 16 residues long. Germline CDR1 is SGHTA and CDR2 is FQGNSA. CDR3 loop: CASSSPANRGYNEQFF. The DNA of the CDR3 is TGTGCCAGCAGCTCCCCGGCTAACAGGGGGTACAATGAGCAGTTCTTC.

The genes are TRBV10-2 and TRBJ2-7; TRBD2 matches at 7 bases. Germline lookup yields CDR1 WSHSY and CDR2 SAAADI. V shed 3 bases, J shed 5 bases, and the junction held 4 bases outside the gene matches. This CDR3 contains 13 residues. The CDR3 sequence: CASSDIGRDEQYF. The CDR3 DNA sequence: TGCGCCAGCAGTGATATAGGGAGGGACGAGCAGTACTTC.

This clonotype was detected only a few times. The chain carries TRBV12-5 and TRBJ2-3, with 15 bases identical to TRBD2. The J segment lost 4 bases and the V segment lost 3 bases, leaving 2 bases of the junction unmatched. The germline V gene has CDR1 LGHNT and CDR2 FRNRAP. The CDR3 totals 16 residues. The CDR3 nucleotides read TGTGCTAGTGGTTTCTGGACTAGCGGGAGGGCAGATACGCAGTATTTT. The encoded protein is CASGFWTSGRADTQYF.

This clonotype occurred a few times. V is TRBV24-1 and J is TRBJ2-1, with D perhaps assigned TRBD1 or TRBD2 (6 bases each). Trimming stripped 11 bases from V and 2 bases from J, with 9 bases between. This CDR3 is 12 amino acids long. Germline V gene lookup returns CDR1 KGHDR and CDR2 SFDVKD. CDR3 residues: CAIGGPYNEQFF. For the CDR3, the DNA is TGTGCCATCGGGGGCCCCTACAATGAGCAGTTCTTC.

The chain recombines TRBV29-1 with TRBJ2-3; D not certain. The CDR3 is made up of 10 amino acids. CDR1 and CDR2 (germline): SQVTM, ANQGSEA. Trimming left V 5 bases short and J 4 bases short, with 4 bases between. The CDR3 here is CSVTSDTQYF. CDR3 nucleotide sequence: TGCAGCGTTACGTCAGATACGCAGTATTTT.

This clonotype showed up just a few times. This chain joins TRBV20-1 and TRBJ2-2, with a possible D match to TRBD2 (7 bases). The CDR3 covers 14 residues. Per germline, CDR1 DFQATT and CDR2 SNEGSKA (reference sequence). V lost 5 bases and J lost 2, with 12 bases in between. The CDR3 DNA reads as TGCAGTGCTCCAAGGGGGGGAAACACCGGGGAGCTGTTTTTT. Translating it yields CSAPRGGNTGELFF.

This clonotype was counted many times. The rearrangement links TRBV6-6 to TRBJ2-7; D gene uncertain. The V end was cut by 2 bases, the J end by 6 bases, with 11 bases between. The germline gives CDR1 MNHNY, CDR2 SVGAGI (reference sequence). This CDR3 has 13 amino acids. The CDR3 reads CASSYPVSSEQYF. The CDR3 bases are TGTGCCAGCAGTTACCCGGTCAGCTCCGAGCAGTACTTC.

This clonotype was seen repeatedly, ten times or more. The CDR3 region is CASSSSGVPGTGELFF. CDR3 bases: TGTGCCAGCAGCTCTTCAGGGGTCCCGGGCACCGGGGAGCTGTTTTTT. The gene calls are TRBV7-8 and TRBJ2-2; maybe TRBD1 (6 bases). CDR1 and CDR2 (germline): SGHVS, FQNEAQ. V dropped 4 bases and J dropped 4 bases, with 16 bases sitting between them. This CDR3 contains 16 residues.

This clonotype was counted a few times. This chain uses TRBV3-1 with TRBJ1-4; D possibly corresponds to TRBD1 (5 bases). V gave up 3 bases and J gave up 8 bases, with 19 bases separating them. CDR3 length equals 16 residues. The V gene's germline CDR1 is LGHDT and CDR2 YNNKEL (reference sequence). CDR3 in DNA: TGTGCCAGCAGCCAGCGTGGTCAAGGGGAACGGGAAAAACTGTTTTTT. As protein: CASSQRGQGEREKLFF.

This clonotype was picked up a small number of times. This chain links TRBV12-3 or TRBV12-4 with TRBJ1-5; D perhaps matches TRBD1 (6 bases). V gave up 6 bases and J gave up 2 bases, with 14 bases separating them. This CDR3 region has 15 residues. For the CDR3, the DNA is TGTGCCAGCAGGGCTACAGGGTCCGGCAATCAGCCCCAGCATTTT. Protein: CASRATGSGNQPQHF.

This chain connects TRBV11-2 to TRBJ2-1; D is unclear. The CDR3 spans 13 residues. CDR1 SGHAT and CDR2 FQNNGV come from the germline V gene. Deletions cut 0 bases from V and 7 bases from J, with 7 bases between. CDR3 DNA sequence: TGTGCCAGCAGCTTAGAGGTCGCGAATGAGCAGTTCTTC. It yields the protein CASSLEVANEQFF.

This clonotype was counted many times. This chain connects TRBV20-1 to TRBJ2-5; 12 bases are shared with TRBD2. The CDR3 length is 14 residues. Germline CDR1 DFQATT, CDR2 SNEGSKA (reference sequence). The V gene end was trimmed by 3 bases and the J gene end by 5 bases; junction bases not matched to a gene: 4. CDR3 residues: CSASQGTSGETQYF. Written as DNA, the CDR3 is TGCAGTGCTAGCCAAGGGACTAGCGGGGAGACCCAGTACTTC.

This clonotype was detected a few times. The chain recombines TRBV6-5 with TRBJ1-2, with D possibly being TRBD1 (5 bases). V lost 1 base and J lost 4, with 13 bases in between. This CDR3 spans 15 amino acids. CDR1 MNHEY and CDR2 SVGAGI come from the germline V gene. The CDR3 region is CASSYYRTPLYGYTF. The CDR3 DNA sequence: TGTGCCAGCAGTTACTACCGGACACCTCTCTATGGCTACACCTTC.

The chain employs TRBV11-2 and TRBJ2-7, with 7 nucleotides matching TRBD1. The V segment lost 7 bases and the J segment 2 bases; nucleotides outside the gene matches: 5. Germline V lookup: CDR1 SGHAT, CDR2 FQNNGV. CDR3 length equals 13 residues. This CDR3 is CASNKGATYEQYF. The CDR3 DNA sequence: TGTGCCAGCAACAAGGGGGCAACCTACGAGCAGTACTTC. Full variable domain (remainder filled in from reference TRBV11-2 and TRBJ2-7): EAGVAQSPRYKIIEKRQSVAFWCNPISGHATLYWYQQILGQGPKLLIQFQNNGVVDDSQLPKDRFSAERLKGVDSTLKIQPAKLEDSAVYLCASNKGATYEQYFGPGTRLTVT.

This clonotype has a handful of counts. This chain joins TRBV20-1 and TRBJ2-7; 8 nucleotides match TRBD1. The CDR3 consists of 14 residues. Losses at the gene ends were 0 bases for V and 3 bases for J; bases not matched to a gene: 4. Germline-derived CDR1 and CDR2 are DFQATT and SNEGSKA (reference sequence). The CDR3 loop is CSARDGTGSYEQYF. CDR3 nucleotides: TGCAGTGCTAGAGACGGGACAGGTAGCTACGAGCAGTACTTC.

This clonotype was picked up a small number of times. Here the CDR3 reads CAWSGRYEQYF. CDR3 nucleotide sequence: TGTGCCTGGAGTGGCCGATACGAGCAGTACTTC. The chain combines TRBV30 with TRBJ2-7; D not certain. Trimming stripped 1 base from V and 4 bases from J, with 5 bases between. The CDR3 has 11 residues. CDR1 and CDR2 from the germline V gene are GTSNPN and SVGIG (reference sequence).

This clonotype was observed many times. The CDR3 coding sequence is TGTGCCAGCAGCTCAGCGGGGGGCACAGATACGCAGTATTTT. This gives the protein CASSSAGGTDTQYF. The chain links TRBV7-9 to TRBJ2-3, with 8 bases identical to TRBD2. Per germline, CDR1 SEHNR and CDR2 FQNEAQ (reference sequence). V lost 4 bases to trimming and J lost 1 base; unmatched junction nucleotides: 1. The length of the CDR3 is 14 residues.

This clonotype was seen ten or more times. The genes are TRBV12-3 or TRBV12-4 and TRBJ2-2, with D maybe TRBD1 (5 bases). V lost 3 bases, J lost 6 bases, and 11 bases lay in between. The CDR3 contains 14 residues. CDR3 protein: CASSLAGLSGELFF. CDR3 DNA sequence: TGTGCCAGCAGTTTGGCAGGGTTATCCGGGGAGCTGTTTTTT.

The chain couples TRBV7-6 to TRBJ2-7; D may be TRBD2 (6 bases). This CDR3 spans 16 amino acids. Trimming cost V 2 bases and J 5 bases, with 19 bases left between them. CDR1 is SGHVS, CDR2 FNYEAQ, per germline. The CDR3 DNA reads as TGTGCCAGCAGCTTAAAGATCTGGACTAACCACGACGAGCAGTACTTC. Residues: CASSLKIWTNHDEQYF.

V usage is TRBV5-8 and J usage is TRBJ1-1; D ambiguous. This CDR3 spans 15 amino acids. The germline V gene encodes CDR1 SGHTS and CDR2 YDEGEE. The germline V and J ends were trimmed by 4 bases and 4 bases, with 17 bases remaining between them. This CDR3 is CASSPQVLRSTEAFF. As DNA, the CDR3 is TGTGCCAGCAGCCCGCAGGTTCTGCGATCCACTGAAGCTTTCTTT.

The chain joins TRBV12-3 or TRBV12-4 to TRBJ1-1, with D maybe TRBD1 (5 bases). This CDR3 has 14 residues. Trimming shortened V by 3 bases and J by 2 bases, and 10 bases separated the two germline ends. The CDR3 spells CASSFLTVNTEAFF. Written as DNA, the CDR3 is TGTGCCAGCAGTTTCTTGACAGTAAACACTGAAGCTTTCTTT.

In its sample, this clonotype was seen many times. The gene calls are TRBV7-9 and TRBJ2-1; 13 nucleotides align to TRBD2. V gave up 5 bases and J gave up 6 bases; unmatched junction bases: 10. The CDR3 is made up of 17 amino acids. Germline values: CDR1 SEHNR, CDR2 FQNEAQ (reference sequence). CDR3 DNA: TGTGCCAGCAGCAACCCCTTCTGGACTAGCGGGAGCAATGAGCAGTTCTTC. Its translation: CASSNPFWTSGSNEQFF.